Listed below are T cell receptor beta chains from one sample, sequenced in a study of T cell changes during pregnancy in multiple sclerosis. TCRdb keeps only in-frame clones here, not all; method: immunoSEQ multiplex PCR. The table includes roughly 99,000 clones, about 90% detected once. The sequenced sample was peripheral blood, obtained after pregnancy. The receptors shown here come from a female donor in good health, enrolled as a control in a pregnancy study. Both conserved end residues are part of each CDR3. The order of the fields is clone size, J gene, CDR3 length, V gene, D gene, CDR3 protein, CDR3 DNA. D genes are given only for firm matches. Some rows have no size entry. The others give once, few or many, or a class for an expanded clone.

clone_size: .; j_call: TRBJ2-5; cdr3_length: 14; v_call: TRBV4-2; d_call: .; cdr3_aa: CASSQVRGQETQYF; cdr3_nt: TGTGCCAGCAGCCAAGTTCGCGGCCAAGAGACCCAGTACTTC
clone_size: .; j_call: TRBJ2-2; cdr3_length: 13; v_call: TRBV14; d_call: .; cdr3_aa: CASSPHPAGELFF; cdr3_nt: TGTGCCAGCAGCCCTCATCCGGCCGGGGAGCTGTTTTTT
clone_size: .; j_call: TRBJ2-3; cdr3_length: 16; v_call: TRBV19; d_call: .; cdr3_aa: CASSIDRYRSTDTQYF; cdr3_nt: TGTGCCAGTAGTATAGATCGGTACAGAAGCACAGATACGCAGTATTTT
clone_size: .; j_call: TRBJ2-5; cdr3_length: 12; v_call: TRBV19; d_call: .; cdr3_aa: CASSIDAETQYF; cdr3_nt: TGTGCCAGTAGTATTGATGCGGAGACCCAGTACTTC
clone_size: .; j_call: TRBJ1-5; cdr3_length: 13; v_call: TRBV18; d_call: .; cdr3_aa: CASSSADYQPQHF; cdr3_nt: TGTGCCAGCTCATCGGCCGACTATCAGCCCCAGCATTTT
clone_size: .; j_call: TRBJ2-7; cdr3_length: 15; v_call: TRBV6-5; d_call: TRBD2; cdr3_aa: CASSSGTSGSYEQYF; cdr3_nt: TGTGCCAGCAGTTCTGGGACTAGCGGATCCTACGAGCAGTACTTC
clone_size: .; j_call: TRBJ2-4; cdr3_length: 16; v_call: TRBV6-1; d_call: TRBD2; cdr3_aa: CASSDQLAVTKNIQYF; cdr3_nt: TGTGCCAGCAGTGACCAACTAGCGGTTACCAAAAACATTCAGTACTTC
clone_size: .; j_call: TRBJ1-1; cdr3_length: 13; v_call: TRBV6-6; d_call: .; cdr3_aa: CASSYTGFAEAFF; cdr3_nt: TGTGCCAGCAGTTACACGGGGTTTGCTGAAGCTTTCTTT
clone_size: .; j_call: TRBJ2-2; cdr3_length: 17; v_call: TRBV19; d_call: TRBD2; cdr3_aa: CASRTSGAVAGTGELFF; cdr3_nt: TGTGCCAGTCGGACTAGCGGGGCCGTGGCTGGCACCGGGGAGCTGTTTTTT
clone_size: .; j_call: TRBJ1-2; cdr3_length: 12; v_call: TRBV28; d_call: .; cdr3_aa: CASTPSHSGYTF; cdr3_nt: TGTGCCAGCACCCCTTCCCACTCTGGCTACACCTTC
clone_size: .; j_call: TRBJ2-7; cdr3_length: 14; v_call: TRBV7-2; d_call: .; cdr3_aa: CASSRLVSPYEQYF; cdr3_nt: TGTGCCAGCAGCAGACTAGTGTCCCCCTACGAGCAGTACTTC
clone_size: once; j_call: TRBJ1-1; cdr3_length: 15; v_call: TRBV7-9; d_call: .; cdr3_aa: CASSLEAGADTEAFF; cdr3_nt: TGTGCCAGCAGCTTAGAGGCAGGGGCGGACACTGAAGCTTTCTTT
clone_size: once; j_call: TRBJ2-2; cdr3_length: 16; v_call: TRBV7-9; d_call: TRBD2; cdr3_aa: CAGSPSAGGSTGELFF; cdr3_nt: TGTGCCGGCTCCCCATCCGCGGGAGGTTCCACCGGGGAGCTGTTTTTT
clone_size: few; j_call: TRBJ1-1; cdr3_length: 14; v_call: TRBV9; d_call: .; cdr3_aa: CASSVGGARPEAFF; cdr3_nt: TGTGCCAGCAGCGTTGGGGGGGCGCGTCCTGAAGCTTTCTTT
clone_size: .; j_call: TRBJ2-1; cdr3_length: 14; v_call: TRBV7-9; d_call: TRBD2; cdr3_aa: CASRSAGEPDEQFF; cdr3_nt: TGTGCCAGCAGGTCGGCGGGGGAGCCCGATGAGCAGTTCTTC
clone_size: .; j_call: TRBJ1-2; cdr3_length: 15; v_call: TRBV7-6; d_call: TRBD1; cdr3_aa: CASLPGVDRDYGYTF; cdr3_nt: TGTGCCAGCTTGCCCGGCGTGGACAGGGACTATGGCTACACCTTC
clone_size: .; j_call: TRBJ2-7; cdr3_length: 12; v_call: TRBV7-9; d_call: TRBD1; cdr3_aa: CASSLEDRAQYF; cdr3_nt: TGTGCCAGCAGCTTAGAGGACAGGGCGCAGTACTTC
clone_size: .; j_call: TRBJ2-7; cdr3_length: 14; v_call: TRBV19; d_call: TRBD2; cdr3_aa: CASIRAGGQYEQYF; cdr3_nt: TGTGCCAGTATCCGAGCGGGGGGGCAGTACGAGCAGTACTTC
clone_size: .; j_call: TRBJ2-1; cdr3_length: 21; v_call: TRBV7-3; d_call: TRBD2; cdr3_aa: CASSSQILAGGRLRSYNEQFF; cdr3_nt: TGTGCCAGCAGCTCACAAATCCTAGCGGGGGGACGACTTCGCTCCTACAATGAGCAGTTCTTC
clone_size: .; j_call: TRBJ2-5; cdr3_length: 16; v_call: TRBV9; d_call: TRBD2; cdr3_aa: CASSASGTSGAETQYF; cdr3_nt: TGTGCCAGCAGCGCTTCCGGGACTAGCGGGGCGGAGACCCAGTACTTC
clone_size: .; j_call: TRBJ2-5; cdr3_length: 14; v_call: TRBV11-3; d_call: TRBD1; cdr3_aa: CASSKQGVVETQYF; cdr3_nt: TGTGCCAGCAGCAAACAGGGGGTTGTAGAGACCCAGTACTTC
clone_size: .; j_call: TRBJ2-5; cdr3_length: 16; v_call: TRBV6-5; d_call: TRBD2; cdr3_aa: CASSYLRGGPWETQYF; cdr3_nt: TGTGCCAGCAGTTACTTGCGGGGGGGCCCGTGGGAGACCCAGTACTTC
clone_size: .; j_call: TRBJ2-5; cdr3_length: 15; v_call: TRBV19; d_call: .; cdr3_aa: CASSIGPGDRETQYF; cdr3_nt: TGTGCCAGTAGTATCGGTCCGGGGGACCGGGAGACCCAGTACTTC
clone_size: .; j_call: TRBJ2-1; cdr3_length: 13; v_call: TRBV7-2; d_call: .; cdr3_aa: CASSLTVQNEQFF; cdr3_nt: TGTGCCAGCAGCTTAACGGTGCAAAATGAGCAGTTCTTC
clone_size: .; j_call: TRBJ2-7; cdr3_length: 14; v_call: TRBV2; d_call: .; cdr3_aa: CASSEQGLLAGQYF; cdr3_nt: TGTGCCAGCAGTGAACAGGGTTTGCTGGCTGGGCAGTACTTC
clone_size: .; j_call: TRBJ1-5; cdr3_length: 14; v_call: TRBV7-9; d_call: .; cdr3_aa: CASSLAQGNQPQHF; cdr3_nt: TGTGCCAGCAGCTTAGCGCAGGGGAATCAGCCCCAGCATTTT
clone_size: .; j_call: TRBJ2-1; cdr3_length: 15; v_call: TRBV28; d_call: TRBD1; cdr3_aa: CASSLWGQGGGEQFF; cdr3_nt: TGTGCCAGCAGTTTATGGGGACAGGGGGGTGGTGAGCAGTTCTTC
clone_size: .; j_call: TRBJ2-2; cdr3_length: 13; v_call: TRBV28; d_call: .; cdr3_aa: CASNTNTWGELFF; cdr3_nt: TGTGCCAGCAACACAAATACCTGGGGGGAGCTGTTTTTT
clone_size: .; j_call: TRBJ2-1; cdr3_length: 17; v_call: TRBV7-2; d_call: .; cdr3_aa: CASSLKSGPSSYNEQFF; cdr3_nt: TGTGCCAGCAGCTTAAAAAGCGGGCCTAGCTCCTACAATGAGCAGTTCTTC
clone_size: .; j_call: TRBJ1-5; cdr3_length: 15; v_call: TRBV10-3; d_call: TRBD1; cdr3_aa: CAISPTGVSNQPQHF; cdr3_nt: TGTGCCATCAGTCCCACAGGGGTCAGCAATCAGCCCCAGCATTTT
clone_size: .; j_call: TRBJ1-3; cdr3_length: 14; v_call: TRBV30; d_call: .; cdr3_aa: CAWGQTGSGNTIYF; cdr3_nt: TGTGCCTGGGGACAAACAGGGTCTGGAAACACCATATATTTT
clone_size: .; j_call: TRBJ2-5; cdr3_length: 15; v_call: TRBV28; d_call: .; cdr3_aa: CASSLVSRDQETQYF; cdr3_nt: TGTGCCAGCAGTTTAGTGTCGAGGGACCAAGAGACCCAGTACTTC
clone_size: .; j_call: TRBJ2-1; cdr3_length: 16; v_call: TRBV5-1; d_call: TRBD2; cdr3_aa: CASSWGLAGPGDEQFF; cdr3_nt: TGCGCCAGCAGCTGGGGACTAGCGGGACCTGGGGATGAGCAGTTCTTC
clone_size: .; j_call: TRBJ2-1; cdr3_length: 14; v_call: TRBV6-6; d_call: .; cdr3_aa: CASTPEVNYNEQFF; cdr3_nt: TGTGCCAGCACCCCAGAGGTGAACTACAATGAGCAGTTCTTC
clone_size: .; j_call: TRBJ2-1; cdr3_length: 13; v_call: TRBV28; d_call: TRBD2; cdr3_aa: CASNLAGAPKQFF; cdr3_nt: TGTGCCAGCAACCTAGCGGGAGCCCCGAAGCAGTTCTTC
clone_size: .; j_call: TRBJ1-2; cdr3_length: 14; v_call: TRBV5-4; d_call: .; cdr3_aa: CASSLRGLNYGYTF; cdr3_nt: TGTGCCAGCAGCCTCAGGGGTTTAAACTATGGCTACACCTTC
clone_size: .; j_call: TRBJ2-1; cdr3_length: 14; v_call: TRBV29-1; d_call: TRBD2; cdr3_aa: CSVVASGRAEEQFF; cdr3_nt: TGCAGCGTTGTAGCAAGCGGGAGGGCCGAGGAGCAGTTCTTC
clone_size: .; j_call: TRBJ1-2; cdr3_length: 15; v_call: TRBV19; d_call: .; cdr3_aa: CVSSIPNTPNYGYTF; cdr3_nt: TGTGTCAGTAGTATACCAAACACCCCTAACTATGGCTACACCTTC
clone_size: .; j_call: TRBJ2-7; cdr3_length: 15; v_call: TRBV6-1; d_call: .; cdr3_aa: CASSEVGDSTYEQYF; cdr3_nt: TGTGCCAGCAGTGAAGTGGGCGACAGCACCTACGAGCAGTACTTC
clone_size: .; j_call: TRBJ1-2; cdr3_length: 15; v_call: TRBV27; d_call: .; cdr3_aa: CASSLSIAGGDGYTF; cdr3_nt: TGTGCCAGCAGTTTATCAATCGCGGGAGGGGATGGCTACACCTTC
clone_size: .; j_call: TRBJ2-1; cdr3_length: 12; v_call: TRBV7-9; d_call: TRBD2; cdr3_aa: CASSRGLEARFF; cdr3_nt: TGTGCCAGCAGCCGGGGACTAGAGGCGCGGTTCTTC
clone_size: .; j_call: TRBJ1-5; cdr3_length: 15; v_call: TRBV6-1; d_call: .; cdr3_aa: CASTPFGTGNQPQHF; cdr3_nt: TGTGCCAGCACCCCGTTTGGTACAGGGAATCAGCCCCAGCATTTT
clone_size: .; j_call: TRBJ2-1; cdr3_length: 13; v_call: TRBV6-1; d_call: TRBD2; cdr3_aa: CASSRDREGEQFF; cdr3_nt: TGTGCCAGCAGTCGGGACCGGGAGGGAGAGCAGTTCTTC
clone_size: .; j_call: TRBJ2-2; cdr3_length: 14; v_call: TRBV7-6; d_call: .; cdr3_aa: CASSFPGVGGELFF; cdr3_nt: TGTGCCAGCAGCTTTCCCGGGGTTGGCGGGGAGCTGTTTTTT
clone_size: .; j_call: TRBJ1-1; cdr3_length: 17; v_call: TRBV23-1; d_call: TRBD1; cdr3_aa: CASSLGTGEELDTEAFF; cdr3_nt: TGCGCCAGCAGCCTAGGGACAGGGGAAGAGCTTGACACTGAAGCTTTCTTT
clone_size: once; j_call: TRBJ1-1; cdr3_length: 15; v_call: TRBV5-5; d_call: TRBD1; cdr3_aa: CASSILGQVNTEAFF; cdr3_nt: TGTGCCAGCAGCATATTGGGACAGGTGAACACTGAAGCTTTCTTT
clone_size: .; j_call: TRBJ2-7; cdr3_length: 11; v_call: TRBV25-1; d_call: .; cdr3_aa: CASGIGGEQYF; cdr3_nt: TGTGCCAGCGGGATCGGGGGCGAGCAGTACTTC
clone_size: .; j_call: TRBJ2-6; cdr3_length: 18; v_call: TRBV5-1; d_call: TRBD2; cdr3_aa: CASSRIAGGNSGANVLTF; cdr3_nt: TGCGCCAGCAGCAGAATAGCGGGGGGAAACTCTGGGGCCAACGTCCTGACTTTC
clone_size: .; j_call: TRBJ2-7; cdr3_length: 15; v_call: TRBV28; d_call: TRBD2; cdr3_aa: CASTVAGGNSYEQYF; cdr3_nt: TGTGCCAGCACCGTAGCGGGTGGGAACTCCTACGAGCAGTACTTC
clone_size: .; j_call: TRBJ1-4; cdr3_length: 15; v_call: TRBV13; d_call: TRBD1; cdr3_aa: CASSLIIGGNEKLFF; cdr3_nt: TGTGCCAGCAGCTTAATCATAGGGGGCAATGAAAAACTGTTTTTT